This TCR beta chain derives from a study of T-cell reconstitution after alpha-beta-depleted transplantation in children. This CDR3 spans 11 amino acids. Trimming shortened V by 4 bases and J by 9 bases, and 10 bases separated the two germline ends. Germline CDR1 SQVTM, CDR2 ANQGSEA. Unique molecular identifiers featured in how the TCRbeta library was prepared. A single record per CDR3 protein comes from TCRdb applying MiXCR to the PCR reads. Of fewer than 400,000 distinct CDR3 sequences in the sample, 20% were seen once. This clonotype was counted many times. Sequencing was performed on PBMCs from the stem cell graft donor, taken from the stem cell graft. The receptor's source is a human donor who donated a stem cell graft to a child with acute myeloid leukemia. This chain uses TRBV29-1 with TRBJ2-1, with D unresolved. The CDR3 DNA reads TGCAGCGTTGTTAGTGCTGGTGAGCAGTTCTTC. This gives the protein CSVVSAGEQFF.